The 26 T cell receptor beta chains below come from one sample, sequenced in a study of T cells in Graves' hyperthyroidism and ophthalmopathy. TCR beta CDR3 regions were amplified from RNA transcripts. TCR CDR3 underwent first-round RT-PCR with the HTBI primer set. TCRdb used MiXCR to reprocess the multiplex PCR reads, holding one entry per CDR3 protein. The sample lists around 560,000 distinct CDR3 sequences, roughly 17% seen once, with around 18% in the top ten. The specimen sequenced was blood. The receptors stem from a woman aged 18-30 years with Graves' hyperthyroidism.

This clonotype occurred many times. The gene calls are TRBV20-1 and TRBJ2-3, with D maybe TRBD1 (5 bases). The CDR3 has 15 residues. Deletions cut 3 bases from V and 6 bases from J, with 19 bases between. The germline gives CDR1 DFQATT, CDR2 SNEGSKA (reference sequence). DNA of the CDR3: TGCAGTGCTAGGCCCCTAGGGGCGTTCGGGGATACGCAGTATTTT. Translating it yields CSARPLGAFGDTQYF.

In its sample, this clonotype was seen many times. The chain's CDR3 is CASSVIQLYEQYF. CDR3 coding DNA: TGTGCCAGCAGTGTTATACAGCTCTACGAGCAGTACTTC. V and J are TRBV6-2 or TRBV6-3 and TRBJ2-7; no clear D gene. V was cut by 5 bases and J by 3 bases, with 11 bases left in between. Germline V gene data show CDR1 as MNHEY and CDR2 as SVGEGT. The CDR3 is 13 amino acids.

This clonotype was seen more than once but under ten times. This sequence joins TRBV27 and TRBJ2-1, with 8 bases identical to TRBD2. Germline loops: CDR1 MNHEY, CDR2 SMNVEV (reference sequence). V was clipped by 6 bases and J by 2 bases; unmatched bases: 6. This CDR3 spans 15 amino acids. In nucleotides, the CDR3 is TGTGCCAGCAGATATATAGCGGGACCCTACAATGAGCAGTTCTTC. This translates into CASRYIAGPYNEQFF.

A few counts support this clonotype. The chain has TRBV6-5 and TRBJ2-4; possibly TRBD1 for D (6 bases). The V gene's germline CDR1 is MNHEY and CDR2 SVGAGI. V was cut by 2 bases and J by 8 bases, with 10 bases left in between. CDR3 length: 13 residues. CDR3 sequence reads: CASSYTGLDIQYF. The CDR3 coding sequence is TGTGCCAGCAGTTACACAGGGTTGGACATTCAGTACTTC.

This clonotype has ten or more counts. The J gene is TRBJ2-1, the V gene TRBV5-1; D is ambiguous. The CDR3 contains 14 residues. V lost 1 base and J 3 bases, leaving 8 bases between the germline ends. In germline, CDR1 is SGHRS, CDR2 YFSETQ. CDR3 loop: CASSLLSVYNEQFF. CDR3 DNA sequence: TGCGCCAGCAGCTTGTTGAGTGTCTACAATGAGCAGTTCTTC. Full variable domain (outside the CDR3, taken from reference TRBV5-1 and TRBJ2-1): KAGVTQTPRYLIKTRGQQVTLSCSPISGHRSVSWYQQTPGQGLQFLFEYFSETQRNKGNFPGRFSGRQFSNSRSEMNVSTLELGDSALYLCASSLLSVYNEQFFGPGTRLTVL.

This clonotype was found a few times. The chain is built from TRBV29-1 and TRBJ2-1; the match to TRBD2 covers 8 bases. This CDR3 has 14 amino acids. Germline V gene data show CDR1 as SQVTM and CDR2 as ANQGSEA. J was trimmed by 3 bases and V by 3 bases; bases with no gene match: 4. CDR3 amino acids: CSVDNGRDYNEQFF. The CDR3 DNA reads TGCAGCGTTGATAACGGGAGGGACTACAATGAGCAGTTCTTC.

This clonotype was recorded at least ten times. The V call is TRBV24-1, the J call TRBJ2-1; 15 bases fit TRBD2. CDR1 is KGHDR and CDR2 is SFDVKD in the germline V gene. Trimming at V came to 3 bases and at J to 5 bases, leaving 10 bases not matched to a gene. The CDR3 runs to 19 residues. This CDR3 is CATSDTSGLAGGFHNEQFF. Written as DNA, the CDR3 is TGTGCCACCAGTGATACCTCAGGACTAGCGGGGGGGTTCCACAATGAGCAGTTCTTC.

This clonotype was found a few times. The J gene is TRBJ2-7, the V gene TRBV27; TRBD1 aligns across 10 bases. Germline lookup yields CDR1 MNHEY and CDR2 SMNVEV (reference sequence). With 3 bases clipped from V and 7 bases from J, the junction kept 6 bases outside the gene matches. CDR3 length equals 14 residues. The CDR3 here is CASSFWGQGREQYF. In nucleotides, the CDR3 is TGTGCCAGCAGTTTTTGGGGACAGGGGCGGGAGCAGTACTTC.

The rearrangement links TRBV19 to TRBJ2-5; D gene unclear. V was pared by 3 bases and J by 1 base, with 18 bases between. Germline CDR1 and CDR2: LNHDA and SQIVND (reference sequence). This CDR3 region has 17 residues. The CDR3 reads CASSIPRAGLTQETQYF. CDR3 coding DNA: TGTGCCAGTAGTATTCCTCGGGCAGGCCTCACCCAAGAGACCCAGTACTTC.

In this sample, this clonotype turned up many times. This rearrangement joins TRBV11-2 to TRBJ2-7; unclear D gene. Germline loops: CDR1 SGHAT, CDR2 FQNNGV. CDR3 length: 14 residues. Trimming removed 1 base at V and 2 bases at J, with 9 bases between. DNA of the CDR3: TGTGCCAGCAGCTTAGTGCTGGCTCCCTACGAGCAGTACTTC. It encodes CASSLVLAPYEQYF. Full variable domain (remainder filled in from reference TRBV11-2 and TRBJ2-7): EAGVAQSPRYKIIEKRQSVAFWCNPISGHATLYWYQQILGQGPKLLIQFQNNGVVDDSQLPKDRFSAERLKGVDSTLKIQPAKLEDSAVYLCASSLVLAPYEQYFGPGTRLTVT.

The V and J genes are TRBV2 and TRBJ1-6; 7 bases map to TRBD1. Germline trimming cut 6 bases from V and 5 bases from J; bases unmatched to any gene: 10. The CDR3 length is 16 residues. Germline V gene data show CDR1 as SNHLY and CDR2 as FYNNEI. The CDR3 reads CASSGDGTANNSPLHF. Here the CDR3 DNA reads TGTGCCAGCAGCGGAGACGGGACAGCTAATAATTCACCCCTCCACTTT.

This clonotype appeared many times. The chain recombines TRBV5-1 with TRBJ2-1, with 10 bases aligning to TRBD2. Germline V CDR1 and CDR2: SGHRS, YFSETQ. The CDR3 extends over 18 amino acids. J lost 0 bases, V lost 3 bases, and 9 bases had no gene match. CDR3 nucleotides: TGCGCCAGCAGCTGGGGGCCACTAGCGGGGTTCTCCTACAATGAGCAGTTCTTC. The encoded protein is CASSWGPLAGFSYNEQFF.

This CDR3 reads CSVAGSQGTQYF. Here the CDR3 DNA reads TGCAGCGTTGCTGGGTCCCAAGGAACCCAGTACTTC. This sequence joins TRBV29-1 and TRBJ2-5; D is unresolved. Germline CDR1 is SQVTM and CDR2 is ANQGSEA. The CDR3 spans 12 residues. Trimming stripped 4 bases from V and 8 bases from J, with 14 bases between.

This clonotype showed up many times. This chain links TRBV5-6 with TRBJ1-5; possibly TRBD1 for D (6 bases). The V end lost 5 bases, the J end lost 1 base, and 10 bases lay between the germline ends. This CDR3 spans 14 amino acids. From germline, CDR1 is SGHDT and CDR2 YYEEEE. CDR3 region: CASSFGGSNQPQHF. CDR3 bases: TGTGCCAGCAGTTTTGGGGGCAGCAATCAGCCCCAGCATTTT.

This clonotype was detected only a few times. This chain connects TRBV19 to TRBJ1-1, with no clear D. Germline assignment: CDR1 LNHDA and CDR2 SQIVND (reference sequence). With 6 bases removed from V and 0 bases from J, the gap between germline ends came to 14 bases. The CDR3 contains 15 residues. The CDR3 reads CASSQQLQLNTEAFF. The CDR3 DNA follows: TGTGCCAGTAGCCAACAGCTGCAATTGAACACTGAAGCTTTCTTT. Filled out from reference TRBV19 and TRBJ1-1, the complete variable domain reads DGGITQSPKYLFRKEGQNVTLSCEQNLNHDAMYWYRQDPGQGLRLIYYSQIVNDFQKGDIAEGYSVSREKKESFPLTVTSAQKNPTAFYLCASSQQLQLNTEAFFGQGTRLTVV.

The chain couples TRBV6-5 to TRBJ2-2, with 10 bases matching TRBD2. CDR1 MNHEY and CDR2 SVGAGI come from the germline V gene. The CDR3 sequence is 16 residues long. J lost 7 bases, V lost 1 base, and 6 bases had no gene match. The CDR3 nucleotides read TGTGCCAGCAGTTACTTCGCTAGCGGGAGATTCGGGGAGCTGTTTTTT. Translation gives CASSYFASGRFGELFF.

This clonotype was seen more than once but under ten times. The V call is TRBV12-3 or TRBV12-4, the J call TRBJ1-4; D perhaps matches TRBD1 (5 bases). The CDR3 totals 14 residues. The V gene lost 7 bases and the J gene lost 0 bases, with 9 bases spanning the gap. CDR3 in DNA: TGTGCCAGCACGGGGGGGACAACTAATGAAAAACTGTTTTTT. This codes for CASTGGTTNEKLFF.

The chain uses TRBV12-3 or TRBV12-4 and TRBJ2-1; 11 bases are a match to TRBD2. The CDR3 has 15 residues. Trimming cost V 6 bases and J 2 bases; bases outside gene matches: 3. The CDR3 sequence is CASRLAGEPYNEQFF. CDR3 DNA sequence: TGTGCCAGCAGACTAGCGGGGGAGCCCTACAATGAGCAGTTCTTC.

This clonotype has a handful of counts. This rearrangement joins TRBV12-3 or TRBV12-4 to TRBJ2-7; 9 bases agree with TRBD2. The V gene end was trimmed by 5 bases and the J gene end by 3 bases; junction bases not matched to a gene: 11. The CDR3 has 16 residues. The CDR3 bases are TGTGCCAGCAGTCTCCAATCGACTAGCGGCGTCTACGAGCAGTACTTC. This sequence encodes CASSLQSTSGVYEQYF.

This clonotype was observed at least ten times. The junction shows a germline mismatch at one end, possibly a read error. The chain carries TRBV12-3 or TRBV12-4 and TRBJ2-7; 11 bases agree with TRBD2. The CDR3 spans 14 residues. The CDR3 bases are TGTGCCAGCAGTATAGCGGGAGGGCCGTACGAGCAGTACTTC. Protein: CASSIAGGPYEQYF.

In this sample, this clonotype turned up many times. V gene TRBV7-8 combines with J gene TRBJ2-5; 9 nucleotides line up with TRBD1. After removal of 4 bases from V and 5 bases from J, the junction contained 5 bases not matched to a gene. This CDR3 is built from 14 residues. Germline V gives CDR1 SGHVS, CDR2 FQNEAQ. CDR3 sequence reads: CASSSGTGSETQYF. CDR3 coding DNA: TGTGCCAGCAGCTCCGGGACAGGGTCGGAGACCCAGTACTTC.

This clonotype was observed many times. V and J are TRBV11-2 and TRBJ2-3; D not certain. V lost 5 bases and J 2 bases, leaving 8 bases between the germline ends. The CDR3 is 13 residues long. CDR1 and CDR2 (germline): SGHAT, FQNNGV. The CDR3 region has the DNA TGTGCCAGCAGCCCCTTCCACACAGATACGCAGTATTTT. This translates into CASSPFHTDTQYF.

This clonotype was observed many times. The chain links TRBV7-8 to TRBJ2-1; the match to TRBD1 covers 8 bases. Germline trimming cut 0 bases from V and 9 bases from J; bases unmatched to any gene: 10. The CDR3 is 16 residues long. CDR1 and CDR2 from the germline V gene are SGHVS and FQNEAQ. The CDR3 protein is CASSLAQGDRWGEQFF. For the CDR3, the DNA is TGTGCCAGCAGCTTAGCACAGGGGGACCGGTGGGGTGAGCAGTTCTTC.

At least ten counts were recorded for this clonotype. V gene TRBV12-3 or TRBV12-4 combines with J gene TRBJ1-3; no clear D gene. CDR3 size: 14 residues. The ends were cut back, 1 base at V and 4 bases at J, with 8 bases in the middle. The DNA of the CDR3 is TGTGCCAGCAGTTTAGGGGGAGGCGGAAACACCATATATTTT. Protein product: CASSLGGGGNTIYF.

This sequence joins TRBV5-1 and TRBJ1-2; possible D gene TRBD1, 6 bases. Trimming stripped 1 base from V and 6 bases from J, with 19 bases between. Germline loops: CDR1 SGHRS, CDR2 YFSETQ. This CDR3 has 16 amino acids. The CDR3: CASSLTEFSGVNGYTF. The CDR3 nucleotides are TGCGCCAGCAGCTTGACCGAGTTTTCAGGGGTGAATGGCTACACCTTC.

This chain connects TRBV6-4 to TRBJ2-2; no reliable D call. Trimming took 0 bases from V and 1 from J, leaving 9 bases between them. The CDR3 is 16 residues long. Germline V gives CDR1 MRHNA, CDR2 SNTAGT. CDR3 nucleotide sequence: TGTGCCAGCAGTGACTCGTTAAGTAAGAACACCGGGGAGCTGTTTTTT. The encoded protein is CASSDSLSKNTGELFF.